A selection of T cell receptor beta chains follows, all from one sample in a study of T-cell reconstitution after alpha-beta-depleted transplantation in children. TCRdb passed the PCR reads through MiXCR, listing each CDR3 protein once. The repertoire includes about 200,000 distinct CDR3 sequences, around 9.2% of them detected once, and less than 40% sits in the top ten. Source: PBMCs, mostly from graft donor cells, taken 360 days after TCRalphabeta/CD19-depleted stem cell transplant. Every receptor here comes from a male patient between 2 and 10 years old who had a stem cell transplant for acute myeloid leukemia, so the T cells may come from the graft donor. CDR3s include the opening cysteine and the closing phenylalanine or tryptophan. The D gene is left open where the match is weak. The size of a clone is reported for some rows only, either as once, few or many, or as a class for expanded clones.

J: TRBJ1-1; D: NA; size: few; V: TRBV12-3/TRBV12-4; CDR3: CASSFGILGTEAFF; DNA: TGTGCCAGCAGTTTTGGGATTCTGGGCACTGAAGCTTTCTTT
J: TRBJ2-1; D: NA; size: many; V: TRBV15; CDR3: CATSRDKGYGEQFF; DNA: TGTGCCACCAGCAGAGATAAGGGTTACGGCGAGCAGTTCTTC
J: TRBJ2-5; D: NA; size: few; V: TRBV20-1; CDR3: CSARAHVRAQYF; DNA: TGCAGTGCTAGAGCGCATGTTCGGGCCCAGTACTTC
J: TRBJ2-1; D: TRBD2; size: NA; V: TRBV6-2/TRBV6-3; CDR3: CASSKRDSYYNEQFF; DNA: TGTGCCAGCAGTAAGCGGGATTCCTACTACAATGAGCAGTTCTTC
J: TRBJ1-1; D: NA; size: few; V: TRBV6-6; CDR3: CASSWGKNTEAFF; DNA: TGTGCCAGCAGTTGGGGAAAGAACACTGAAGCTTTCTTT
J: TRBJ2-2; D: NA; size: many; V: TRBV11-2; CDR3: CASSLEGMNTGELFF; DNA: TGTGCCAGCAGCTTAGAGGGAATGAACACCGGGGAGCTGTTTTTT
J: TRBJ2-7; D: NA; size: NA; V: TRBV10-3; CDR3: CAISDRRVSNTSYEQYF; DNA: TGTGCCATCAGTGACCGACGGGTGAGTAACACATCCTACGAGCAGTACTTC
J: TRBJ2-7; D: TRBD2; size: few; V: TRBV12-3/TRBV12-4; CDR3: CASSFAGDSYEQYF; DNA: TGTGCCAGCAGTTTCGCGGGGGATTCCTACGAGCAGTACTTC
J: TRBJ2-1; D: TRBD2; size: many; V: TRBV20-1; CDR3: CSASALAGVAYNEQFF; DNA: TGCAGTGCTAGTGCCCTGGCGGGAGTGGCGTATAATGAGCAGTTCTTC
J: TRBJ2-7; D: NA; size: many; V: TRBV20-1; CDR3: CSASSQAGRSYEQYF; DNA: TGCAGTGCTAGTAGCCAGGCGGGAAGATCCTACGAGCAGTACTTC
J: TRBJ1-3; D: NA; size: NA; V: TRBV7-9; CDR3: CASSHAMYDTIYF; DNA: TGTGCCAGCAGCCATGCGATGTACGACACCATATATTTT
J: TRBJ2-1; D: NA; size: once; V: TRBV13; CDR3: CASRHHKNEQFF; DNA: TGTGCCAGCAGACACCACAAGAATGAGCAGTTCTTC
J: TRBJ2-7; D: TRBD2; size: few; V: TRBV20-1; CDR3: CSARVGLVGGGKQYF; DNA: TGCAGTGCTAGAGTGGGACTAGTGGGAGGGGGTAAGCAGTACTTC
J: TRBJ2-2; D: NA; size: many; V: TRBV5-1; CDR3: CASSRDGSGTGELFF; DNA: TGCGCCAGCAGCAGGGACGGCTCGGGCACCGGGGAGCTGTTTTTT
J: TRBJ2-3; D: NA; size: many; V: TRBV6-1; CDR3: CATGPSGTDTQYF; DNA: TGTGCCACGGGACCCTCTGGCACAGATACGCAGTATTTT
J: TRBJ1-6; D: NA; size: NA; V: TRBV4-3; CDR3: CASSQDRGTGNSPLHF; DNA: TGCGCCAGCAGCCAAGACCGGGGGACCGGGAATTCACCCCTCCACTTT
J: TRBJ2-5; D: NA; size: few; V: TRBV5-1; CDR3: CASTTGNKETQYF; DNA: TGCGCCAGCACCACGGGGAACAAAGAGACCCAGTACTTC
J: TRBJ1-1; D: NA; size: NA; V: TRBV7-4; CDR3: CASSRGGDNTEAFF; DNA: TGTGCCAGCAGCCGAGGGGGGGATAACACTGAAGCTTTCTTT
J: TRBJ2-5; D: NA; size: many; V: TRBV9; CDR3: CASSVGQTQYF; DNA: TGTGCCAGCAGCGTAGGTCAGACCCAGTACTTC
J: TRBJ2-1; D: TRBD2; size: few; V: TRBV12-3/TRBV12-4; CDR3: CASSFVGGRNEQFF; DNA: TGTGCCAGCAGTTTCGTGGGAGGGCGGAATGAGCAGTTCTTC
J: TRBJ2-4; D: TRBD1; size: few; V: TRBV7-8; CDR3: CASSSGTVAKNIQYF; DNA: TGTGCCAGCAGTTCTGGGACAGTAGCCAAAAACATTCAGTACTTC
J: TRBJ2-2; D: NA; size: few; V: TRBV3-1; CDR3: CASSHRLENTGELFF; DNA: TGTGCCAGCAGCCACCGACTAGAAAACACCGGGGAGCTGTTTTTT
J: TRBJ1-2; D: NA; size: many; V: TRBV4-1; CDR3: CASSPTGAFYGYTF; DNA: TGCGCCAGCAGCCCAACAGGAGCCTTCTATGGCTACACCTTC
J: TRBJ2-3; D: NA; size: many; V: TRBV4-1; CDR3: CASSQGLEDTQYF; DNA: TGCGCCAGCAGCCAAGGTCTCGAGGATACGCAGTATTTT
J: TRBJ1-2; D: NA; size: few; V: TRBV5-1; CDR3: CASSLRTYGYTF; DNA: TGCGCCAGCAGCTTACGTACCTATGGCTACACCTTC
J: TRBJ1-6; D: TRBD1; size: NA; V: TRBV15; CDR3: CATSRHSGQGAVNSPLHF; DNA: TGTGCCACCAGCAGACATTCGGGACAGGGGGCTGTTAATTCACCCCTCCACTTT
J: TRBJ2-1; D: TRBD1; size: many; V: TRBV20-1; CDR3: CSAGRQGRGNEQFF; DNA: TGCAGTGCTGGAAGACAGGGCAGGGGCAATGAGCAGTTCTTC
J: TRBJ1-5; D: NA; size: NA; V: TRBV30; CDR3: CAWSQGGDQPQHF; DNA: TGTGCCTGGAGTCAGGGAGGGGATCAGCCCCAGCATTTT
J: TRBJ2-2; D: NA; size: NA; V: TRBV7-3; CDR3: CASSLRQGLAGELFF; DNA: TGTGCCAGCAGCTTACGGCAGGGGCTCGCCGGGGAGCTGTTTTTT
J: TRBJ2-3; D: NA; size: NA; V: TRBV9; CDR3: CASSAGAGLRIGQYF; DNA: TGTGCCAGCAGCGCGGGGGCAGGGCTCCGGATTGGGCAGTATTTT
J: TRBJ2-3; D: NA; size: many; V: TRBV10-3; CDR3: CAISAAISKDLQYF; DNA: TGTGCCATCAGTGCGGCCATTAGTAAGGATTTGCAGTATTTT
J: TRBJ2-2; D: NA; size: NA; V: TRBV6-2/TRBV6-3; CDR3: CASTRPGENTGELFF; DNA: TGTGCCAGCACCCGTCCGGGAGAGAACACCGGGGAGCTGTTTTTT
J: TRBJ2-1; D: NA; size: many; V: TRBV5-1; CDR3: CASSLAAGYNEQFF; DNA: TGCGCCAGCAGCTTGGCAGCAGGGTACAATGAGCAGTTCTTC
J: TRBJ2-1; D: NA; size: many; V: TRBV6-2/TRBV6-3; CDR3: CASREQAVNNEQFF; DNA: TGTGCCAGCCGGGAGCAGGCGGTAAACAATGAGCAGTTCTTC
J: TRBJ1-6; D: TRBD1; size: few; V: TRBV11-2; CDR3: CASSLGRPTGWNSPLHF; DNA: TGTGCCAGCAGCTTGGGTCGTCCGACAGGGTGGAATTCACCCCTCCACTTT
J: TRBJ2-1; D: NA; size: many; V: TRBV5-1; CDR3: CASSFPDAHTYEQFF; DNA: TGCGCCAGCAGCTTCCCCGATGCCCACACCTATGAGCAGTTCTTC
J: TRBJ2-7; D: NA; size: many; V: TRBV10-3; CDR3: CAIGRNSPYEQYF; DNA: TGTGCCATCGGCAGGAACAGCCCCTACGAGCAGTACTTC
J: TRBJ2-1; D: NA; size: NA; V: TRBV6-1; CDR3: CASSPGVGYEQFF; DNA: TGTGCCAGCAGCCCGGGCGTAGGGTATGAGCAGTTCTTC
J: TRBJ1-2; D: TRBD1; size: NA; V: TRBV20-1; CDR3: CSARVGTGNGYTF; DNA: TGCAGTGCTAGAGTCGGGACAGGGAATGGCTACACCTTC
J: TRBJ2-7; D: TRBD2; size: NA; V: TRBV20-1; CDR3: CSATLAGGPYPYEQYF; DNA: TGCAGTGCGACTCTAGCGGGAGGGCCTTATCCCTACGAGCAGTACTTC
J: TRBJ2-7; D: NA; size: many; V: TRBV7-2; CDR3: CASSLGYYEQYF; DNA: TGTGCCAGCAGCTTAGGATACTACGAGCAGTACTTC
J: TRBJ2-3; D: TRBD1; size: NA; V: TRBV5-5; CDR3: CANSLPGTGFTDTQYF; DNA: TGTGCCAACAGCTTACCCGGGACAGGATTCACAGATACGCAGTATTTT
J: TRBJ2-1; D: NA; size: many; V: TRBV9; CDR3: CASSVTYSSYNEQFF; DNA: TGTGCCAGCAGCGTAACTTACAGCTCCTACAATGAGCAGTTCTTC
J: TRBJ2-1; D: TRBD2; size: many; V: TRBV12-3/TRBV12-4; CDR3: CASSFGTREYNEQFF; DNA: TGTGCCAGCAGTTTCGGGACTAGGGAGTACAATGAGCAGTTCTTC
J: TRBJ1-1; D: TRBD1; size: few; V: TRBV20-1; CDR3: CSASSGQGYLAFF; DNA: TGCAGTGCTAGTTCGGGACAGGGCTACTTGGCTTTCTTT
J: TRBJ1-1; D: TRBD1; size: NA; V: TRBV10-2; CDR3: CASSADRATEAFF; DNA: TGCGCCAGCAGTGCAGACAGGGCCACTGAAGCTTTCTTT
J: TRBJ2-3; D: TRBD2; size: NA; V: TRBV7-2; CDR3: CASSFRASGSRTDTQYF; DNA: TGTGCCAGCAGCTTCAGGGCTAGCGGGTCCCGCACAGATACGCAGTATTTT
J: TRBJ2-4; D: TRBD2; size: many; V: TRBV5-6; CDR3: CASSFWASGGESKNIQYF; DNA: TGTGCCAGCAGCTTCTGGGCTAGCGGGGGGGAGAGCAAAAACATTCAGTACTTC
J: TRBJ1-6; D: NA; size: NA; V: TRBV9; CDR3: CASSVDGGGARALHF; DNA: TGTGCCAGCAGCGTAGATGGAGGGGGGGCTCGGGCCCTCCACTTT
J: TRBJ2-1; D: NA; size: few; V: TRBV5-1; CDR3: CASSPGINNEQFF; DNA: TGCGCCAGCAGCCCGGGGATCAACAATGAGCAGTTCTTC
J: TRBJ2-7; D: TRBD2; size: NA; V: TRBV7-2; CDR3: CASSLPGGLGEQYF; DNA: TGTGCCAGCAGCTTACCGGGGGGACTAGGCGAGCAGTACTTC
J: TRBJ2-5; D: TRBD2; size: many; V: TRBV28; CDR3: CASGETSGRETQYF; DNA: TGTGCCAGCGGGGAGACTAGCGGAAGAGAGACCCAGTACTTC
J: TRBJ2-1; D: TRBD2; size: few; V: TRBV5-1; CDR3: CASSFLAGSNEQFF; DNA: TGCGCCAGCAGCTTCCTAGCGGGGAGCAATGAGCAGTTCTTC
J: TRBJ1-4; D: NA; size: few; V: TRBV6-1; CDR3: CASDKNEKLFF; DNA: TGTGCCAGCGACAAAAATGAAAAACTGTTTTTT
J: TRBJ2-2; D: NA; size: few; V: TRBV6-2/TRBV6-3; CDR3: CASSHSDTLTGELFF; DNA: TGTGCCAGCAGCCACTCCGACACCCTAACCGGGGAGCTGTTTTTT
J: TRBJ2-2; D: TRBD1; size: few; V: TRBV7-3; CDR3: CASSSRTGGNTGELFF; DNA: TGTGCCAGCAGCTCCCGGACAGGGGGGAACACCGGGGAGCTGTTTTTT
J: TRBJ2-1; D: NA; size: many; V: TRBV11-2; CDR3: CASSLMDSSYSYNEQFF; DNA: TGTGCCAGCAGCTTAATGGACAGTTCCTACTCCTACAATGAGCAGTTCTTC
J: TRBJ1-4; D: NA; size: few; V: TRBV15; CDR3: CATSREPGAGEKLFF; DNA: TGTGCCACCAGCAGAGAGCCAGGGGCAGGGGAAAAACTGTTTTTT
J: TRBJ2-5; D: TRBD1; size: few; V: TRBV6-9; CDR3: CASSYLGQGSQETQYF; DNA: TGTGCCAGCAGTTATTTGGGACAGGGCTCACAAGAGACCCAGTACTTC
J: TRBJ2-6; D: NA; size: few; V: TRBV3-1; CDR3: CASSQHGAGANVLTF; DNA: TGTGCCAGCAGCCAACATGGGGCCGGGGCCAACGTCCTGACTTTC